Below, one T cell receptor (beta chain) is given with its context. Its antigen is undetermined. The CDR3 totals 17 residues. The ends were cut back, 2 bases at V and 0 bases at J, with 15 bases in the middle. Germline V gives CDR1 MNHNS, CDR2 SASEGT. Template switching, a step in the protocol, added a universal primer site, and cDNA carried unique molecular identifiers. One entry per CDR3 protein, called by TCRdb with MiXCR from the 5' RACE reads. Seen here are around 230,000 distinct CDR3 sequences, around 6.5% observed once, and the top ten hold approximately 15%. This sample is drawn from a study of identical twins. Study-wide findings and caveats: Some out-of-frame alpha sequences were shared by twins, and these showed excess low generation probability. Insertions ran lower in abundant cord blood beta clonotypes, though not in memory repertoires.

The sample was also linked to a second study, of T cells expressing NK-cell markers.

This clonotype was obtained from a woman between 18 and 30 years old in good health. Input material: CD8+ T cells sorted from blood. The chain recombines TRBV6-1 with TRBJ2-3, with D unresolved. In DNA form, the CDR3 reads TGTGCCAGCAGTGAATTTCAGGCCGGCACTAGCACAGATACGCAGTATTTT. Its protein product is CASSEFQAGTSTDTQYF.